Listed here are 8 T cell receptor beta chains from one sample, sequenced in a study of technical replicates of blood from a few donors. The table came from immunoSEQ multiplex PCR; TCRdb's copy has only in-frame clones and leaves some out. This table holds approximately 92,000 clones, 95% found once. Material: T cells isolated from PBMCs. The receptors were gathered from a human donor in good health.

This sequence joins TRBV5-1 and TRBJ2-7; D perhaps matches TRBD2 (5 bases). V shed 0 bases and J shed 3 bases, with 10 bases lying between them. Germline CDR1 reads SGHRS; CDR2 reads YFSETQ. The length of the CDR3 is 14 residues. In DNA, the CDR3 is TGCGCCAGCAGCTTGGTCCCGGGAAACTACGAGCAGTACTTC. It specifies CASSLVPGNYEQYF.

The chain is built from TRBV7-9 and TRBJ1-1, with 7 nucleotides matching TRBD1. Germline V gene lookup returns CDR1 SEHNR and CDR2 FQNEAQ (reference sequence). The CDR3 is 12 amino acids. After removal of 2 bases from V and 11 bases from J, the junction contained 5 bases not matched to a gene. CDR3 nucleotide sequence: TGTGCCAGCAGCTTACTTCAGACAGGGGCTTTCTTT. Translation gives CASSLLQTGAFF. The full variable domain, its missing parts supplied by reference TRBV7-9 and TRBJ1-1, is DTGVSQNPRHKITKRGQNVTFRCDPISEHNRLYWYRQTLGQGPEFLTYFQNEAQLEKSRLLSDRFSAERPKGSFSTLEIQRTEQGDSAMYLCASSLLQTGAFFGQGTRLTVV.

The V and J genes are TRBV5-4 and TRBJ2-1; 12 bases map to TRBD2. This CDR3 has 17 amino acids. Trimming removed 0 bases from V and 8 bases from J; junction bases left unmatched: 9. Germline V gene lookup returns CDR1 SGHNT and CDR2 YYREEE (reference sequence). DNA of the CDR3: TGTGCCAGCAGCTTGGCCGGAGGACTAGCGGGGATTTATGAGCAGTTCTTC. Protein: CASSLAGGLAGIYEQFF.

The rearrangement joins TRBV2 to TRBJ1-6; D perhaps matches TRBD1 (6 bases). Germline CDR1 and CDR2: SNHLY and FYNNEI. The CDR3 has 14 residues. The V and J ends lost 2 bases and 10 bases respectively, with 12 bases between them. The DNA for the CDR3 is TGTGCCAGCAGTGAACGGGCAGGGGAGTCACCCCTCCACTTT. Protein product: CASSERAGESPLHF.

The chain links TRBV7-8 to TRBJ2-7; 7 bases line up with TRBD2. CDR3 length: 15 residues. The junction had 6 bases not matched to a gene; V was cut back by 2 bases and J by 2 bases. Germline values: CDR1 SGHVS, CDR2 FQNEAQ. CDR3 in amino acids: CASSLSGGDAYEQYF. CDR3 in DNA: TGTGCCAGCAGCTTATCGGGGGGTGATGCCTACGAGCAGTACTTC.

The chain recombines TRBV28 with TRBJ2-7, with D possibly being TRBD1 (5 bases). Germline V gene data show CDR1 as MDHEN and CDR2 as SYDVKM. Trimming removed 5 bases from V and 7 bases from J, with 18 bases in between. The CDR3 length is 14 residues. As DNA, the CDR3 is TGTGCCAGCAGTCCGTTTAGGGGTAGGGGTGAGCAGTACTTC. Translation gives CASSPFRGRGEQYF.

V and J are TRBV7-9 and TRBJ1-1; 7 bases are shared with TRBD1. Germline lookup yields CDR1 SEHNR and CDR2 FQNEAQ (reference sequence). The ends lost 3 bases at V and 2 bases at J; junction bases unmatched: 9. The CDR3 spans 16 residues. In DNA form, the CDR3 reads TGTGCCAGCAGCTTCTTGTGGGGACAGCTCAACACTGAAGCTTTCTTT. Translated: CASSFLWGQLNTEAFF. Together with reference TRBV7-9 and TRBJ1-1, the CDR3 gives the full variable domain: DTGVSQNPRHKITKRGQNVTFRCDPISEHNRLYWYRQTLGQGPEFLTYFQNEAQLEKSRLLSDRFSAERPKGSFSTLEIQRTEQGDSAMYLCASSFLWGQLNTEAFFGQGTRLTVV.

The J gene is TRBJ2-2, the V gene TRBV7-6; D call uncertain. The CDR3 sequence is 12 residues long. Trimming removed 5 bases from V and 6 bases from J, with 7 bases in between. The germline V gene encodes CDR1 SGHVS and CDR2 FNYEAQ. The CDR3 coding sequence is TGTGCCAGCAGCCACCGGGCCGGGGAGCTGTTTTTT. It codes for CASSHRAGELFF.